This T cell receptor beta chain was observed in a study of cytomegalovirus exposure and HLA in healthy donors. Note on this clone: The target antigen is unknown.

Regarding the study as a whole: Reportedly, diagnosis of cytomegalovirus status by the classifier showed high specificity and sensitivity. An apparent linkage of common viral pathogens to several of the most significant clusters emerged in a later analysis. A highly shared variant cluster was judged a likely technical artifact.

Primers for the PCR totalled 60 Vbeta and 13 Jbeta. TCRdb's table, derived via immunoSEQ multiplex PCR, lists solely in-frame clones and lacks some. Of approximately 150,000 clones in the sample, roughly 80% were seen once. Per the germline V gene, CDR1 is MNHEY and CDR2 is SVGAGI. Trimming removed 2 bases from V and 5 bases from J; junction bases left unmatched: 8. The CDR3 is made up of 15 amino acids. The sequenced material came from PBMCs. This chain links TRBV6-5 with TRBJ1-2; 7 bases line up with TRBD1. This receptor was obtained from a woman aged 25 to 39 in good health and CMV-seronegative. CDR3 coding DNA: TGTGCCAGCAGTTACGGCGGGACAGACCCTTATGGCTACACCTTC. Amino acid sequence: CASSYGGTDPYGYTF.